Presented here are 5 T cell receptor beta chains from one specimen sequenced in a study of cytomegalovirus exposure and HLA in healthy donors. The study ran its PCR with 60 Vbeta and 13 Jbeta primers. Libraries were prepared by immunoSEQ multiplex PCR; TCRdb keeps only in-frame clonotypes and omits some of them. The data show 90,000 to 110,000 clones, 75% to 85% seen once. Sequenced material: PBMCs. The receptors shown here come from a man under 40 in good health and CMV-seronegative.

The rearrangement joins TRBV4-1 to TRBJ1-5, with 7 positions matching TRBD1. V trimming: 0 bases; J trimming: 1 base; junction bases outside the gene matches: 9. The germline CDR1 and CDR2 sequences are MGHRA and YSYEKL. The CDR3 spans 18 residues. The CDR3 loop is CASSQEDRWDGSNQPQHF. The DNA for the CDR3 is TGCGCCAGCAGCCAAGAGGACAGGTGGGATGGAAGCAATCAGCCCCAGCATTTT.

The CDR3 region is CATQNRLPYRREKLFF. CDR3 DNA: TGTGCCACTCAAAACAGGCTTCCCTATCGTCGGGAAAAACTGTTTTTT. V gene TRBV11-3 combines with J gene TRBJ1-4; tentative D call: TRBD1 (5 bases). The CDR3 has 16 residues. Deletions cut 10 bases from V and 8 bases from J, with 26 bases between. CDR1 SGHNT and CDR2 YENEEA come from the germline V gene.

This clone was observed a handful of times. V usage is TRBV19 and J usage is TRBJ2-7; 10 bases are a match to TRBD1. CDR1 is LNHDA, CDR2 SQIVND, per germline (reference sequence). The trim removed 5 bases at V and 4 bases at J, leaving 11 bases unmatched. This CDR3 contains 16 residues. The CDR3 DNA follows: TGTGCCAGTAGTCCCCGGGTGAGACAGGGGGCTTACGAGCAGTACTTC. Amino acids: CASSPRVRQGAYEQYF. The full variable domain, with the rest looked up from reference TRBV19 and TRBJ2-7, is DGGITQSPKYLFRKEGQNVTLSCEQNLNHDAMYWYRQDPGQGLRLIYYSQIVNDFQKGDIAEGYSVSREKKESFPLTVTSAQKNPTAFYLCASSPRVRQGAYEQYFGPGTRLTVT.

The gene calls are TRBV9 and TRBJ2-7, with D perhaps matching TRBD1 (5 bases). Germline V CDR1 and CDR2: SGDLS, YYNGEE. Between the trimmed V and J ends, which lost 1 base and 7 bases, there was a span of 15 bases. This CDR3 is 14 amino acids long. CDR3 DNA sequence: TGTGCCAGCAGCGTAACCCACATTGGGGCTGAGCAGTACTTC. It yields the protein CASSVTHIGAEQYF.

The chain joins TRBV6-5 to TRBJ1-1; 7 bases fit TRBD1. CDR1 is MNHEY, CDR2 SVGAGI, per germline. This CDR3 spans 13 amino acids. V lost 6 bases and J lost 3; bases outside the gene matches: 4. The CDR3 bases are TGTGCCAGCAGCTCCGGGACAGACACTGAAGCTTTCTTT. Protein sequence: CASSSGTDTEAFF.